This T cell receptor beta chain was sequenced in a study of blood T cell repertoires in COVID-19. In the study's own analysis: Amplified reference gene primers provided the basis for estimating nucleated cell counts. Clones were read by immunoSEQ multiplex PCR, and TCRdb kept only the in-frame ones, dropping some. V, J and clone size derive from that table, while D and trimming were established from the DNA sequence. The profile shows 100,000 to 120,000 clones, more than 65% of them singletons. CDR3 length: 17 amino acids. The junction had 10 bases not matched to a gene; V was cut back by 5 bases and J by 0 bases. Germline lookup yields CDR1 MDHEN and CDR2 SYDVKM.

The receptor was isolated from a woman aged 80 or over with acute or convalescent COVID-19. The sequenced material came from peripheral blood. The chain carries TRBV28 and TRBJ1-3, with TRBD1 matching 7 bases. The CDR3 loop is CASSQPGQQTSGNTIYF. Written as DNA, the CDR3 is TGTGCCAGCAGTCAACCGGGACAGCAAACCTCTGGAAACACCATATATTTT.